The clone carrying this T cell receptor (beta chain) was counted ten times or more. The CDR3 has 11 amino acids. The V gene lost 3 bases and the J gene lost 5 bases, with 2 bases spanning the gap. CDR1 and CDR2 (germline): KGHSH, LQKENI. These data belong to a study of T cells in Graves' hyperthyroidism and ophthalmopathy. Amplification targeted TCR beta CDR3 regions from RNA transcripts. HTBI primers were the set used in a first-round RT-PCR of the TCR CDR3. One entry per CDR3 protein, called by TCRdb with MiXCR from the multiplex PCR reads. The sample has around 500,000 distinct CDR3 sequences; 22% are singletons.

The V gene is TRBV18, the J gene TRBJ2-1; D call uncertain. This sequence originates from a woman in her 70s with Graves' ophthalmopathy. The sequencing input was blood. The CDR3 loop is CASSPHNEQFF. CDR3 in DNA: TGTGCCAGCTCACCGCACAATGAGCAGTTCTTC.